The source of this TCR beta chain is a study of T cell responses to AZD1222 COVID-19 vaccine. The data were produced by immunoSEQ multiplex PCR, yet TCRdb's version contains in-frame clones alone and is incomplete. The table records around 100,000 clones, 91% of them present only once. The germline gives CDR1 DFQATT, CDR2 SNEGSKA (reference sequence). V lost 3 bases and J lost 0, with 9 bases in between. The CDR3 extends over 15 amino acids. V is TRBV20-1 and J is TRBJ2-6, with D possibly TRBD2 on 5 matching bases. The origin of this receptor is an adult in good health. Here the sequenced sample was peripheral blood, taken on day 0 of AZD1222 vaccination. CDR3 nucleotides: TGCAGTGCTAGTTTGGGGAGCTCTGGGGCCAACGTCCTGACTTTC. This translates into CSASLGSSGANVLTF.